This entry is about one T cell receptor (beta chain). This sample is part of a study of cytomegalovirus exposure and HLA in healthy donors. The trim removed 2 bases at V and 5 bases at J, leaving 3 bases unmatched. The CDR3 extends over 13 amino acids. The germline V gene has CDR1 LNHDA and CDR2 SQIVND (reference sequence). Vbeta (60) and Jbeta (13) primers were used in the PCR. Libraries were prepared by immunoSEQ multiplex PCR; TCRdb keeps only in-frame clonotypes and omits some of them. The data show over 150,000 clones, around 80% seen once. The specimen sequenced was PBMCs. The receptor was derived from a man aged 25-45 years in good health and CMV-seronegative. The rearrangement joins TRBV19 to TRBJ2-7; TRBD2 matches 7 bases. The CDR3 loop is CASSIRLADEQYF. CDR3 bases: TGTGCCAGTAGTATACGGCTAGCGGACGAGCAGTACTTC.